The 12 T cell receptor beta chains presented below share a single source sample, sequenced in a study of T cells in Graves' hyperthyroidism and ophthalmopathy. TCR beta CDR3 sequences were amplified from RNA transcripts. When the TCR CDR3 underwent first-round RT-PCR, the HTBI primer set was used. Each CDR3 protein gets one entry after TCRdb re-called the multiplex PCR reads with MiXCR. The sample comprises about 400,000 distinct CDR3 sequences, about an eighth of which are singletons, and around 30% rests with the top ten. The source material was blood. The receptor set was obtained from a man in his fifties with Graves' ophthalmopathy.

This chain uses TRBV5-1 with TRBJ2-1; 10 bases match TRBD2. Unmatched junction bases numbered 10, after V lost 4 bases and J lost 9 bases. CDR3 length: 15 amino acids. Germline-derived CDR1 and CDR2 are SGHRS and YFSETQ. CDR3 DNA: TGCGCCAGCAGCCCCGTAAGCGGGAGGGCCAGTGAGCAGTTCTTC. It codes for CASSPVSGRASEQFF.

This clonotype was seen ten or more times. J is TRBJ1-1 and V is TRBV7-2; the D is unclear. This CDR3 region has 15 residues. V lost 4 bases, J lost 4 bases, and 16 bases lay in between. Germline lookup yields CDR1 SGHTA and CDR2 FQGNSA. The CDR3 sequence: CASSSFSAVGTEAFF. For the CDR3, the DNA is TGTGCCAGCAGCTCATTCTCAGCGGTTGGCACTGAAGCTTTCTTT.

This clonotype was picked up a small number of times. The V call is TRBV6-5, the J call TRBJ2-7, with TRBD2 matching 10 bases. Germline lookup yields CDR1 MNHEY and CDR2 SVGAGI. J gave up 2 bases and V 2 bases, and 3 bases lay outside the gene matches. CDR3 length equals 15 residues. The CDR3 bases are TGTGCCAGCAGTTACACAGGACTAGCGGCCTACGAGCAGTACTTC. It is translated as CASSYTGLAAYEQYF.

This clonotype showed up many times. The chain couples TRBV30 to TRBJ2-7; unclear D gene. The germline gives CDR1 GTSNPN, CDR2 SVGIG (reference sequence). The CDR3 has 11 amino acids. V gave up 0 bases and J gave up 7 bases, with 7 bases separating them. Written as DNA, the CDR3 is TGTGCCTGGAGTGTTCTGGGGGAGCAGTACTTC. Protein: CAWSVLGEQYF.

This CDR3 is CASIRERFNEQFF. The CDR3 nucleotides are TGTGCCAGCATCAGGGAGCGTTTCAATGAGCAGTTCTTC. This chain links TRBV6-1 with TRBJ2-1, with D possibly being TRBD1 or TRBD2 (5 bases each). The CDR3 runs to 13 residues. CDR1 and CDR2 from the germline V gene are MNHNS and SASEGT. Trimming removed 7 bases at V and 6 bases at J, with 13 bases between.

This clonotype was counted ten times or more. The V gene is TRBV11-3, the J gene TRBJ2-2; maybe TRBD2 (5 bases). CDR3 length: 15 residues. Germline V gives CDR1 SGHNT, CDR2 YENEEA. V lost 3 bases, J lost 4 bases, and 12 bases lay in between. CDR3 in DNA: TGTGCCAGCAGCTTGAGCGGCGACGGCACCGGGGAGCTGTTTTTT. It is translated as CASSLSGDGTGELFF.

This clonotype has a handful of counts. The chain has TRBV4-1 and TRBJ1-4; no firm D call. Germline CDR1 reads MGHRA; CDR2 reads YSYEKL. The CDR3 loop spans 15 amino acids. Deletions cut 1 base from V and 5 bases from J, with 11 bases between. CDR3 sequence reads: CASSQGPDLNEKLFF. CDR3 nucleotide sequence: TGCGCCAGCAGCCAAGGCCCCGACCTAAATGAAAAACTGTTTTTT.

The chain carries TRBV6-1 and TRBJ1-6; 7 nucleotides line up with TRBD1. With 3 bases clipped from V and 8 bases from J, the junction kept 7 bases outside the gene matches. The CDR3 covers 15 residues. The germline gives CDR1 MNHNS, CDR2 SASEGT. For the CDR3, the DNA is TGTGCCAGCAGTGAGTTTAGACAGGGTGATTCACCCCTCCACTTT. Translated, it gives CASSEFRQGDSPLHF.

The rearrangement uses TRBV7-9 and TRBJ2-7, with D unresolved. CDR1 and CDR2 from the germline V gene are SEHNR and FQNEAQ (reference sequence). CDR3 length: 15 residues. The ends were cut back, 4 bases at V and 2 bases at J, with 15 bases in the middle. The CDR3: CASSSSKTLPYEQYF. In nucleotides, the CDR3 is TGTGCCAGCAGCTCGTCTAAAACCCTCCCCTACGAGCAGTACTTC.

This clonotype has a count of ten or more. The V and J genes are TRBV20-1 and TRBJ2-7; D is unresolved. V shed 6 bases and J shed 2 bases, with 11 bases lying between them. CDR1 is DFQATT and CDR2 is SNEGSKA in the germline V gene (reference sequence). The CDR3 consists of 12 residues. The DNA of the CDR3 is TGCAGTGCCAGTGACGCAACCTACGAGCAGTACTTC. It codes for CSASDATYEQYF.

This clonotype turned up a few times. CDR3 amino acids: CASSEAWGGITEAFF. The CDR3 DNA follows: TGTGCCAGCAGTGAAGCTTGGGGGGGGATCACTGAAGCTTTCTTT. The chain is built from TRBV6-1 and TRBJ1-1; D may be TRBD1 (5 bases). The germline gives CDR1 MNHNS, CDR2 SASEGT. The ends were cut back, 0 bases at V and 4 bases at J, with 12 bases in the middle. The CDR3 consists of 15 residues.

This chain's CDR3 is CASTTSGDTYEQYF. The CDR3 nucleotides are TGCGCCAGCACCACTAGCGGGGACACCTACGAGCAGTACTTC. This chain links TRBV5-1 with TRBJ2-7; TRBD2 aligns across 10 bases. Germline V CDR1 and CDR2: SGHRS, YFSETQ. CDR3 size: 14 residues. J gave up 2 bases and V 6 bases, and 5 bases lay outside the gene matches.